Each of the 4 T cell receptor beta chains below was sequenced from the same sample in a study of Graves' ophthalmopathy and Graves' hyperthyroidism. Amplification from RNA transcripts yielded the TCR beta CDR3 regions. An initial RT-PCR round employing HTBI primers preceded a second-round multiplex PCR. One entry per CDR3 protein results from TCRdb running MiXCR on the multiplex PCR reads. Among over 150,000 distinct CDR3 sequences, roughly 37% were seen once, and the ten largest hold around 5.8%. Specimen: peripheral blood. These receptors came from a middle-aged woman with Graves' ophthalmopathy.

This chain links TRBV9 with TRBJ2-5; 7 bases fit TRBD1. The CDR3 sequence is 13 residues long. Germline CDR1 and CDR2: SGDLS and YYNGEE. The V segment lost 3 bases and the J segment 4 bases; nucleotides outside the gene matches: 3. CDR3 sequence reads: CASSATGVETQYF. Written as DNA, the CDR3 is TGTGCCAGCAGCGCTACAGGGGTAGAGACCCAGTACTTC.

In its sample, this clonotype was seen many times. V and J are TRBV12-3 or TRBV12-4 and TRBJ1-5; no reliable D call. The CDR3 totals 14 residues. The V end lost 6 bases, the J end lost 3 bases, and 12 bases lay between the germline ends. The CDR3 sequence: CASSPRVFNQPQHF. For the CDR3, the DNA is TGTGCCAGCAGCCCACGGGTCTTCAATCAGCCCCAGCATTTT.

This clonotype was detected many times. CDR3 protein: CASSFYQGGTYEQYF. The CDR3 DNA reads TGTGCCAGCAGTTTTTACCAGGGGGGAACCTACGAGCAGTACTTC. The V call is TRBV28, the J call TRBJ2-7, with D perhaps TRBD1 (7 bases). Per the germline V gene, CDR1 is MDHEN and CDR2 is SYDVKM. The CDR3 totals 15 residues. V lost 3 bases and J lost 2, with 14 bases in between.

This clonotype was seen ten or more times. The genes are TRBV28 and TRBJ2-2; D is unclear. Trimming stripped 3 bases from V and 0 bases from J, with 8 bases between. The CDR3 runs 15 residues. Germline V CDR1 and CDR2: MDHEN, SYDVKM. DNA for the CDR3: TGTGCCAGCAGTTTGTTCTCAGCGAACACCGGGGAGCTGTTTTTT. It translates to CASSLFSANTGELFF.